This TCR beta chain was captured by sequencing in a study of OX40 agonist ivuxolimab in advanced cancers. Study conclusions and caveats: Antigen targets of the expanded peripheral T cells went undetermined. Clonal expansion among partial responders at 0.1-3.0 mg/kg ranked near the lowest. Clonal expansion was seen in CD4+ and CD8+ blood T cells by week 6 at 0.1 to 3.0 mg/kg. Also present in some nonresponders was a low level of normalized T-cell clonal expansion.

As for this clone: Its antigen is still unknown.

Germline values: CDR1 MGHRA, CDR2 YSYEKL. The germline V and J ends were trimmed by 0 bases and 5 bases, with 8 bases remaining between them. The CDR3 is 14 residues long. The repertoire was sequenced with immunoSEQ multiplex PCR; TCRdb's copy has only in-frame clones and lacks some. The table records about 14,000 clones, approximately 80% of them present only once. Specimen: CD4+ or CD8+ T cells sorted from blood, collected in a trial of the OX40 agonist ivuxolimab. The V and J genes are TRBV4-1 and TRBJ2-1; D not certain. The TCR sequence derives from an adult with an advanced solid tumor such as melanoma, head and neck, liver or kidney cancer. The CDR3 spells CASSQERLNNEQFF. CDR3 coding DNA: TGCGCCAGCAGCCAAGAAAGACTTAACAATGAGCAGTTCTTC.